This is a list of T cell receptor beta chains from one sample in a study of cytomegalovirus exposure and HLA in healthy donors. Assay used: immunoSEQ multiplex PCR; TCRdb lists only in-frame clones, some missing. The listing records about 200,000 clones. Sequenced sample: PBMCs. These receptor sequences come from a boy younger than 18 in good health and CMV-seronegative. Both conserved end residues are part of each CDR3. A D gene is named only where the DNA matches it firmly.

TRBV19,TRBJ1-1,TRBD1,CASSIDLQGQGFMNTEAFF,TGTGCCAGTAGTATAGATCTCCAGGGACAGGGGTTCATGAACACTGAAGCTTTCTTT
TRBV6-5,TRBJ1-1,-,CASSYVGGGNTEAFF,TGTGCCAGCAGTTACGTGGGGGGAGGGAACACTGAAGCTTTCTTT
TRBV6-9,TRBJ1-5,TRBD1,CASSYSSCHRGVGGNQPQHF,TGTGCCAGCAGTTATTCGAGCTGTCACAGGGGGGTAGGCGGCAATCAGCCCCAGCATTTT
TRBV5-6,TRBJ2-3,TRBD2,CASSLELTGGTQYF,TGTGCCAGCAGCTTGGAGCTCACGGGGGGTACGCAGTATTTT
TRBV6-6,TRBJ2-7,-,CASSYSNRLSYEQYF,TGTGCCAGCAGTTACTCGAACAGGTTGTCCTACGAGCAGTACTTC
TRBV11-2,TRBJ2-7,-,CASRERNTNYEQYF,TGTGCCAGCAGGGAGAGGAATACGAACTACGAGCAGTACTTC
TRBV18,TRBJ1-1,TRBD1,CASSPLTGTDLPEAFF,TGTGCCAGCTCACCACTTACCGGGACAGATCTTCCTGAAGCTTTCTTT
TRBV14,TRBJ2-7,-,CASRQASSYEQYF,TGTGCCAGCAGACAGGCGAGCTCCTACGAGCAGTACTTC
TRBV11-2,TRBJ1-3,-,CASSSIQGGPGNTIYF,TGTGCCAGCAGCTCAATTCAGGGAGGTCCTGGAAACACCATATATTTT
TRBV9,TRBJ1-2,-,CASSLSQGGYGYTF,TGTGCCAGCAGCCTCAGCCAGGGAGGGTATGGCTACACCTTC
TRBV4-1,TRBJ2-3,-,CASSLDGTLSGADTQYF,TGCGCCAGCAGCCTGGATGGGACTCTTTCAGGCGCAGATACGCAGTATTTT
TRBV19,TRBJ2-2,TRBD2,CASSATSGGGTRELFF,TGTGCCAGTAGTGCGACTAGCGGGGGGGGCACGCGAGAGCTGTTTTTT
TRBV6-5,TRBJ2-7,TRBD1,CASSYSTGPYEQYF,TGTGCCAGCAGTTACTCGACAGGGCCCTACGAGCAGTACTTC
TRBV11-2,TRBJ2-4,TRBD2,CASSLGDSGNIQYF,TGTGCCAGCAGCTTAGGGGATAGCGGGAACATTCAGTACTTC
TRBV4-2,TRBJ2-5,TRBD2,CASSQVGTSGAPETQYF,TGTGCCAGCAGCCAAGTCGGGACTAGCGGGGCCCCCGAGACCCAGTACTTC
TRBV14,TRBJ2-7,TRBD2,CASSHKGLVTYEQYF,TGTGCCAGCAGCCATAAGGGACTAGTTACGTACGAGCAGTACTTC
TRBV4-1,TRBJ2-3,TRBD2,CASSQDPGTSVSTDTQYF,TGCGCCAGCAGCCAAGATCCCGGGACTAGCGTAAGCACAGATACGCAGTATTTT
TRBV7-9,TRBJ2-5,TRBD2,CASSASSGGYKETQYF,TGTGCCAGCAGCGCCTCTAGCGGGGGGTATAAAGAGACCCAGTACTTC
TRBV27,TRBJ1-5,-,CASSNREHQPQHF,TGTGCCAGCAGTAACAGAGAGCATCAGCCCCAGCATTTT
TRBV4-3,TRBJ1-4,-,CASSQERGGGSEKLFF,TGCGCCAGCAGCCAAGAACGGGGGGGCGGGAGTGAAAAACTGTTTTTT
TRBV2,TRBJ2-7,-,CASSPDKGVHEQYF,TGTGCCAGCAGCCCGGACAAAGGTGTCCACGAGCAGTACTTC
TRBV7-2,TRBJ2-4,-,CASSPTGGPSENIQYF,TGTGCCAGCAGCCCCACCGGGGGGCCGTCGGAAAACATTCAGTACTTC
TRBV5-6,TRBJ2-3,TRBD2,CASSLGGGTREYTDTQYF,TGTGCCAGCAGCTTGGGCGGGGGGACTCGCGAATACACAGATACGCAGTATTTT
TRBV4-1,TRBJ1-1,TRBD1,CASSQGTGGYTEAFF,TGCGCCAGCAGCCAAGGGACAGGTGGCTACACTGAAGCTTTCTTT
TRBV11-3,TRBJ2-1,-,CASSPRGTHNEQFF,TGTGCCAGCAGCCCAAGGGGGACCCACAATGAGCAGTTCTTC
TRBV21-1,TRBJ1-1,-,CASSNAKDSVYLSNTEAFF,TGTGCCAGCAGCAATGCTAAGGACAGCGTGTACCTATCGAACACTGAAGCTTTCTTT
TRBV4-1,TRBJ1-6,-,CASGANNSPLHF,TGCGCCAGCGGTGCGAATAATTCACCCCTCCACTTT
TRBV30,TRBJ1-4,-,CAWRFRGGNEKLFF,TGTGCCTGGCGCTTCAGGGGCGGTAATGAAAAACTGTTTTTT
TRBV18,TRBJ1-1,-,CASSPGGGTGTEAFF,TGTGCCAGCTCACCGGGTGGGGGGACGGGCACTGAAGCTTTCTTT
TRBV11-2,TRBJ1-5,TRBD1,CASSLGTGGSLSNQPQHF,TGTGCCAGCAGCTTGGGGACAGGGGGCAGTTTGAGCAATCAGCCCCAGCATTTT
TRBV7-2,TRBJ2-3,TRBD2,CASSYATSGGTDTQYF,TGTGCCAGCAGCTACGCTACTAGCGGGGGAACAGATACGCAGTATTTT
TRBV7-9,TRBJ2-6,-,CASSKGGGAGANVLTF,TGTGCCAGCAGTAAAGGGGGCGGGGCTGGGGCCAACGTCCTGACTTTC
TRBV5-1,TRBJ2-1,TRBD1,CASSLAGQIYNEQFF,TGCGCCAGCAGCTTGGCGGGACAGATCTACAATGAGCAGTTCTTC
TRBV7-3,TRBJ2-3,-,CASSLGRVDQVTQYF,TGTGCCAGCAGCTTAGGGCGGGTGGACCAAGTTACGCAGTATTTT
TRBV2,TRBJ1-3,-,CASRYQGSGNTIYF,TGTGCCAGCAGATATCAGGGGTCTGGAAACACCATATATTTT
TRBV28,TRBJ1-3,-,CASSGGGPSFNTIYF,TGTGCCAGCAGCGGGGGGGGGCCGTCCTTTAACACCATATATTTT
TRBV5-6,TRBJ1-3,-,CASRRGREWNTIYF,TGTGCCAGCAGGCGGGGGCGTGAATGGAACACCATATATTTT
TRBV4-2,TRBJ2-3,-,CASSQGGLSTDTQYF,TGTGCCAGCAGCCAAGGGGGACTTAGCACAGATACGCAGTATTTT
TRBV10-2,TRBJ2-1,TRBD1,CASSGAEQGARFDEQFF,TGCGCCAGCAGTGGAGCGGAACAGGGGGCTCGCTTCGATGAGCAGTTCTTC
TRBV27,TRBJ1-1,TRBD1,CASSSWTGGNTEAFF,TGTGCCAGCAGTTCCTGGACAGGGGGGAACACTGAAGCTTTCTTT
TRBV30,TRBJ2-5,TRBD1,CAWSVGTGAGETQYF,TGTGCCTGGAGTGTTGGGACAGGGGCGGGGGAGACCCAGTACTTC
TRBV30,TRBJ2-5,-,CASLGAGEETQYF,TGTGCCTCCCTCGGGGCAGGGGAAGAGACCCAGTACTTC
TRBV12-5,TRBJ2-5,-,CASGLEITGKQETQYF,TGTGCTAGTGGTTTGGAGATAACAGGGAAACAAGAGACCCAGTACTTC
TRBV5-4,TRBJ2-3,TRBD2,CASSLGDYFSTDTQYF,TGTGCCAGCAGCTTGGGGGACTATTTTTCCACAGATACGCAGTATTTT
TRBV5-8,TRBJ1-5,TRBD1,CASSRFWDRMNQPQHF,TGTGCCAGCAGCAGGTTTTGGGACAGGATGAATCAGCCCCAGCATTTT
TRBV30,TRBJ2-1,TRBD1,CAWSRTGYNEQFF,TGTGCCTGGAGCCGGACAGGGTACAATGAGCAGTTCTTC
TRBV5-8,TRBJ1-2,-,CASAPYNYGYTF,TGTGCCAGCGCTCCCTATAACTATGGCTACACCTTC
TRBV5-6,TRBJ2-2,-,CASSLDRFTGELFF,TGTGCCAGCAGCTTGGACAGATTCACCGGGGAGCTGTTTTTT